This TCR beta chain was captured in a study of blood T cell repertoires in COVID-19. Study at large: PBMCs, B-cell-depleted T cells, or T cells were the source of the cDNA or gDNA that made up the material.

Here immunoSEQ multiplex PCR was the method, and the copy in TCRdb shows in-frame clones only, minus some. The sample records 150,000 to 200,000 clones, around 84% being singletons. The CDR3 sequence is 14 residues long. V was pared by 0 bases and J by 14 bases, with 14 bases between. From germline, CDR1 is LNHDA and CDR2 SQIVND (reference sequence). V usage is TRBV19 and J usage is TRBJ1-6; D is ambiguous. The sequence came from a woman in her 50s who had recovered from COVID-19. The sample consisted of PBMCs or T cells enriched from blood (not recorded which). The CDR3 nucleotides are TGTGCCAGTAGTATAGATGGAACGGGGATGGCCCTCCACTTT. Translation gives CASSIDGTGMALHF.